The subject of this entry is one TCR beta chain. This clonotype was picked up a small number of times. Its antigen is not yet known. The sample holds no much larger clone one base away, and base qualities are not on file. The entry originates in a study of Graves' ophthalmopathy and Graves' hyperthyroidism (dated by TCRdb to 2016 to 2019). In terms of the full investigation: Peripheral blood was collected at initial diagnosis, prior to any treatment. TCR beta repertoire signatures were used to distinguish Graves' ophthalmopathy from Graves' hyperthyroidism and to predict progression to ophthalmopathy. In total, 135 blood samples were TCR-sequenced: approximately 42 ophthalmopathy, under 80 hyperthyroidism and around 17 hyperthyroidism-to-ophthalmopathy patients. To explore V-J signatures that separate ophthalmopathy from hyperthyroidism, a discovery set of about a hundred patients was enrolled, consisting of 43 with ophthalmopathy and under 65 with stable hyperthyroidism. The independent validation cohort included under 20 hyperthyroidism patients plus 17 patients who later progressed from hyperthyroidism to ophthalmopathy. In 6 or 7 hyperthyroidism patients, T-cell repertoires of thyroid tissue and blood were compared. Once sampling was done, hyperthyroidism patients were given methimazole at a starting dose of 30 mg daily, while ophthalmopathy patients were given high-dose intravenous methylprednisolone. The approximately 100 discovery patients were divided at random into training and test sets in a 7:3 ratio.

A patient counted as having stable hyperthyroidism if there was no progression to ophthalmopathy within 18 months of follow-up. Hyperthyroidism patients were newly diagnosed, with disease duration under 2 months, and aged 18 to 65 years. Patients with other autoimmune diseases, uncontrolled infections, pregnancy or lactation were excluded from the study. Clinical symptoms, serum thyroxine, TRAb, thyroid ultrasound and orbital computed tomography were used for diagnosis. Ficoll-Paque density gradient centrifugation was used to isolate PBMCs from about 10 ml of fresh peripheral blood. Trizol reagent was used to extract the total RNA, and its quality was then checked on an Agilent 2100 Bioanalyzer. For repertoire sequencing, TCR beta CDR3 regions were amplified from RNA transcripts. HTBI primers and the Qiagen OneStep RT-PCR kit were used in a first-round RT-PCR, which was followed by a second-round multiplex PCR, size selection and purification. Sequencing of the libraries was carried out on an Illumina HiSeq2000 in paired-end mode with 100 bp reads. The paper's processing steps were these. SOAPnuke was used to process the reads, throwing out any read that had adapters, had uncalled bases, had a mean Phred below 15, or lacked an exact constant-primer or identifier match. COPE v1.2.5 was used to merge high-quality paired reads. Each unique nucleotide sequence was defined as a clonotype, and clonotypes were aligned to IMGT TRB V, D and J references with MiTCR v1.1. Only V-J combinations with frequency above 0.0001 were analysed, covering around 99% of repertoires. A TCR clonal expansion and chaos score per V-J combination was defined as the ratio of F50 clonal expansion to chaos observed in the TCRdist matrix. Welch's t-statistics and random forest were used to narrow the features down to 13 V-J combinations, which were then fed into a naive Bayes classifier. The similarity between thyroid and blood repertoires was quantified using the Morisita-Horn index. In TCRdb, the public reads were trimmed at Q25 with fastp and aligned with MiXCR, with productive beta chains retained. Rows with a matching CDR3 protein are joined into one entry that keeps the most common DNA and genes. V and J calls and clone size were set by TCRdb, not the authors. Present in this sample are approximately 380,000 distinct CDR3 sequences, 20% to 25% of which were seen just once. Of the sample, approximately 3.2% falls within the top ten clones.

The CDR3 covers 17 residues, taking in both the cysteine and the phenylalanine. The retained sequence is limited to the CDR3, 51 bases, with the frame set at the first base. V was cut back by 5 bases and J by 6 bases, leaving a gap of 20 bases between them. Broad study findings and their caveats: The 13-signature model separated ophthalmopathy from stable hyperthyroidism with 87.88% sensitivity and about 81% specificity in cross-validation, and 80%/75% in the test set. In validation, the model predicted ophthalmopathy progression with about 64% sensitivity and approximately 72% specificity; eleven to twelve predicted patients were CT-confirmed with GO in a median of around 6.5 months. No statistical method was used to set the sample size in advance, and the investigators knew which group each participant was assigned to. Most expanded thyroid clonotypes with frequency above 0.001 were also detected in blood, suggesting blood repertoires may reflect the thyroid immune response.

The TCR originated in a woman aged 18-29 years with stable Graves' hyperthyroidism. Donor details come from another sample of the same person, matched by shared clones. Recombination joined TRBV12-3 or TRBV12-4 with TRBJ1-6, with TRBD1 perhaps the D gene, on 6 matching bases. Sequenced: peripheral blood. DNA sequence: TGTGCCAGCAGTCCTGAACAGGGCAGCGCTCTTAATTCACCCCTCCACTTT. This gives the protein CASSPEQGSALNSPLHF.